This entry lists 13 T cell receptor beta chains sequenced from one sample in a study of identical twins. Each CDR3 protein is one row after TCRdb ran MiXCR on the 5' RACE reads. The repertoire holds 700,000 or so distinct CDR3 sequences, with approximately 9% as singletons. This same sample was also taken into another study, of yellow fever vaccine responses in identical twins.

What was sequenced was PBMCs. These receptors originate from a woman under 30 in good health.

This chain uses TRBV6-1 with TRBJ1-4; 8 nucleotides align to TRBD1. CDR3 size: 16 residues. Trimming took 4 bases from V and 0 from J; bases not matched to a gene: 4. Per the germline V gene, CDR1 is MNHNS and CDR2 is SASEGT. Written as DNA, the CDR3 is TGTGCCAGCAGTGCCCCGGGACAGGCAACTAATGAAAAACTGTTTTTT. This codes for CASSAPGQATNEKLFF.

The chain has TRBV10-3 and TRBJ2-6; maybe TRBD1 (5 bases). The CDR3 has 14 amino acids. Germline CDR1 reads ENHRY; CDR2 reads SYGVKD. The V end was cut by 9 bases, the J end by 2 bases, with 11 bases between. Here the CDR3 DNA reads TGTGCCATTCAGGGTAACCCTGGGGCCAACGTCCTGACTTTC. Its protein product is CAIQGNPGANVLTF.

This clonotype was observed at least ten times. The DNA for the CDR3 is TGCGCCAGCAGCTTGAGGACTAGCTACACAGATACGCAGTATTTT. Protein product: CASSLRTSYTDTQYF. The chain couples TRBV5-1 to TRBJ2-3; TRBD2 aligns across 8 bases. The germline V gene has CDR1 SGHRS and CDR2 YFSETQ. J gave up 2 bases and V 1 base, and 3 bases lay outside the gene matches. CDR3 length: 15 amino acids.

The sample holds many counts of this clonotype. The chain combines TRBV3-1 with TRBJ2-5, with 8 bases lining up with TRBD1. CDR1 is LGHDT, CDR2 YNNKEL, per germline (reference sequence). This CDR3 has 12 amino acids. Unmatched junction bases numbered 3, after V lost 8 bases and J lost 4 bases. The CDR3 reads CASRTGGETQYF. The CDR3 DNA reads TGTGCCAGCCGTACAGGGGGAGAGACCCAGTACTTC.

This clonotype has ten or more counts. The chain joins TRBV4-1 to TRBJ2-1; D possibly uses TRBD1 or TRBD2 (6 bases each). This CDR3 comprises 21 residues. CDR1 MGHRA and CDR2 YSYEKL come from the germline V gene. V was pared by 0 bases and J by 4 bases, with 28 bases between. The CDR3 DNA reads TGCGCCAGCAGCCAAGATCTGGGTTTGGGGGCCAAGGACGGGAGTTACAATGAGCAGTTCTTC. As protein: CASSQDLGLGAKDGSYNEQFF.

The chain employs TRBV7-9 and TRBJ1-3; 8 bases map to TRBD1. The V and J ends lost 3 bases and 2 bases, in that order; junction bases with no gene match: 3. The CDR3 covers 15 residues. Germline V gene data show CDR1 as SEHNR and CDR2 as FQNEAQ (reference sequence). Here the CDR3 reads CASSLSGGAGNTIYF. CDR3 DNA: TGTGCCAGCAGCTTGTCAGGGGGCGCTGGAAACACCATATATTTT.

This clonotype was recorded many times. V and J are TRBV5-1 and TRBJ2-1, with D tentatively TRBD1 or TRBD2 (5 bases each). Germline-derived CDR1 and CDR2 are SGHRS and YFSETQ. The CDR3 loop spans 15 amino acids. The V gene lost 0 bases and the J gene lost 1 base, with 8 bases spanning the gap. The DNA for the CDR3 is TGCGCCAGCAGCTTGGGGGGGATTTCCTACAATGAGCAGTTCTTC. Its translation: CASSLGGISYNEQFF.

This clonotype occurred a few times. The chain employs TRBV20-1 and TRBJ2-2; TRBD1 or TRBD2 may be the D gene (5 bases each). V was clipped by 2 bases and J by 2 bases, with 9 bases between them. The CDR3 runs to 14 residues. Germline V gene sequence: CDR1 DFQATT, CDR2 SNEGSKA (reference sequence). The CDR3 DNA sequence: TGCAGTGCTAGACCCGGGGCAAACACCGGGGAGCTGTTTTTT. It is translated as CSARPGANTGELFF.

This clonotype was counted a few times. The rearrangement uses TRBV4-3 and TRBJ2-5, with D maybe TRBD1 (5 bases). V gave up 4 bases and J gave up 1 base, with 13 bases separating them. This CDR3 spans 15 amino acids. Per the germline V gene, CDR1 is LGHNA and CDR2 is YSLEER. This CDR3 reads CASSPCWGSQETQYF. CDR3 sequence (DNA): TGCGCCAGCAGCCCGTGTTGGGGCAGCCAAGAGACCCAGTACTTC.

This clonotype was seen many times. In DNA, the CDR3 is TGTGCCAGCAGCCCGCGGACAGGGAGCACAGATACGCAGTATTTT. It translates to CASSPRTGSTDTQYF. The chain carries TRBV3-1 and TRBJ2-3; 8 bases fit TRBD1. The CDR3 runs 15 residues. V dropped 4 bases and J dropped 0; count of bases not matched to a gene: 3. Per the germline V gene, CDR1 is LGHDT and CDR2 is YNNKEL (reference sequence).

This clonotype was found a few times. DNA of the CDR3: TGTGCCAGCAGTGTGGGGGAAGCCGGGGAGCTGTTTTTT. It is translated as CASSVGEAGELFF. J is TRBJ2-2 and V is TRBV11-3; D may correspond to TRBD1 or TRBD2 (5 bases each). Germline CDR1 SGHNT, CDR2 YENEEA. Trimming pared 6 bases from V and 6 bases from J, leaving 11 bases between. The CDR3 consists of 13 residues.

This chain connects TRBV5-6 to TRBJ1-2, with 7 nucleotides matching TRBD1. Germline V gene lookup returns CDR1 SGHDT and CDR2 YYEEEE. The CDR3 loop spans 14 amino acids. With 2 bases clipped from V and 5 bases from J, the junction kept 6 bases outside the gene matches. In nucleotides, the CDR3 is TGTGCCAGCAGCTTCACTCGGACAGGATATGGCTACACCTTC. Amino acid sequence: CASSFTRTGYGYTF.

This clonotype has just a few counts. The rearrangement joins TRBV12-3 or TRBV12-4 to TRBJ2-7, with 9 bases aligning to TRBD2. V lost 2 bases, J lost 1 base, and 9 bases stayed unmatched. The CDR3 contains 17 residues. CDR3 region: CASSLPSFSGSSYEQYF. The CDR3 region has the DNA TGTGCCAGCAGTTTACCCTCTTTTAGCGGGAGTTCCTACGAGCAGTACTTC.